This T cell receptor (beta chain) was recorded in a study of shared clonotypes between healthy human individuals. Study background: Used for every donor were three CD4 naive, three CD4 memory, two CD8 naive and one CD8 memory plate. Study-wide results and caveats: With a handful of donors compared, around 5% of naive CD4 clonotypes were shared.

The CDR3 has 14 amino acids. Germline V gene data show CDR1 as SNHLY and CDR2 as FYNNEI. V lost 6 bases and J lost 3, with 14 bases in between. Profiled with immunoSEQ multiplex PCR; TCRdb holds only in-frame clones, not every one. The table shows 2 million to 2.5 million clones, with more than 85% occurring only once. This clone was detected only a few times. Its antigen is unidentified. The chain recombines TRBV2 with TRBJ1-2; unclear D gene. The receptor's source is a young man in good health. Some clones in this sample may be carry-over from other donors' samples. Specimen: naive CD4+ T cells from PBMCs. Subset denoted: CD45RA+ positively selected. The CDR3 region is CASREVSRDYGYTF. The CDR3 coding sequence is TGTGCCAGCAGGGAGGTCTCGCGGGACTATGGCTACACCTTC.